The 21 T cell receptor beta chains given below trace back to one sample, sequenced in a study of cytomegalovirus exposure and HLA in healthy donors (TCRdb year 2017). The method was the immunoSEQ multiplex PCR assay. The multiplex PCR relied on a mix of 60 forward primers for TCR Vbeta segments and 13 reverse primers for TCR Jbeta segments. In TCRdb, the immuneACCESS table is reduced to in-frame sequences with V and J assigned. These tables do not hold every clone; where another copy was compared, an unresolved V gene accounts for under half, and the others remain unexplained. Here the sample has over 70,000 clones; over 75% occur a single time. Of the sample, around 2.3% falls within the top ten clones. The sequencing sample was made of PBMCs. Receptors originate from a male donor in good health and CMV-seropositive.

The chain uses TRBV7-8 and TRBJ1-2, with a tentative D call TRBD1 (5 bases). The germline V gene has CDR1 SGHVS and CDR2 FQNEAQ. The V and J ends lost 3 bases and 3 bases respectively, with 11 bases between them. The CDR3 contains 14 residues. The CDR3 region is CASSLISGDYGYTF. CDR3 nucleotide sequence: TGTGCCAGCAGCTTGATTTCGGGGGACTATGGCTACACCTTC.

This clone turned up a few times. This sequence joins TRBV4-2 and TRBJ2-2; 7 bases are a match to TRBD2. The CDR3 extends over 14 amino acids. Trimming at V came to 6 bases and at J to 0 bases, leaving 1 base not matched to a gene. CDR1 is LGHNA and CDR2 is YNFKEQ in the germline V gene. In nucleotides, the CDR3 is TGTGCCAGCAGGGGACTATCGAACACCGGGGAGCTGTTTTTT. Protein: CASRGLSNTGELFF.

The rearrangement uses TRBV10-2 and TRBJ2-1; tentatively, D is TRBD2 (6 bases). Germline V lookup: CDR1 WSHSY, CDR2 SAAADI. Trimming shortened V by 2 bases and J by 4 bases, and 6 bases separated the two germline ends. This CDR3 is 13 amino acids long. The CDR3 protein is CASSESGYNEQFF. DNA for the CDR3: TGCGCCAGCAGTGAGAGCGGGTACAATGAGCAGTTCTTC.

This rearrangement joins TRBV6-5 to TRBJ2-1; 9 nucleotides line up with TRBD1. This CDR3 contains 14 residues. The junction had 5 bases not matched to a gene; V was cut back by 4 bases and J by 7 bases. CDR1 and CDR2 (germline): MNHEY, SVGAGI. CDR3 amino acids: CASSSQDRGNEQFF. The CDR3 DNA reads TGTGCCAGCAGTTCCCAGGACAGGGGTAATGAGCAGTTCTTC.

The chain employs TRBV5-4 and TRBJ2-2; TRBD1 aligns across 7 bases. With 0 bases clipped from V and 1 base from J, the junction kept 0 bases outside the gene matches. Germline values: CDR1 SGHNT, CDR2 YYREEE (reference sequence). The CDR3 length is 15 residues. CDR3 nucleotide sequence: TGTGCCAGCAGCTTGGGACAGGGGAACACCGGGGAGCTGTTTTTT. Its protein product is CASSLGQGNTGELFF.

The chain is built from TRBV10-3 and TRBJ1-1; D might be TRBD1 (6 bases). The CDR3 spans 17 residues. Trimming pared 7 bases from V and 4 bases from J, leaving 25 bases between. Germline values: CDR1 ENHRY, CDR2 SYGVKD. The CDR3 sequence is CAINQKTQGFAPTEAFF. The CDR3 region has the DNA TGTGCCATCAACCAGAAAACACAGGGATTTGCCCCCACTGAAGCTTTCTTT.

This clone was seen a single time. V is TRBV2 and J is TRBJ2-7; D is possibly TRBD1 (7 bases). V lost 8 bases, J lost 2 bases, and 13 bases lay in between. The length of the CDR3 is 13 residues. Germline CDR1 is SNHLY and CDR2 is FYNNEI. The CDR3 reads CASSGDSPYEQYF. The CDR3 bases are TGTGCCAGCTCGGGGGACAGCCCCTACGAGCAGTACTTC.

V and J are TRBV5-4 and TRBJ2-3; 7 bases align to TRBD2. The trim removed 4 bases at V and 4 bases at J, leaving 6 bases unmatched. The germline gives CDR1 SGHNT, CDR2 YYREEE (reference sequence). The CDR3 totals 14 residues. The CDR3 region has the DNA TGTGCCAGCAGCAGGGAGGGCCAACCAGATACGCAGTATTTT. Translation gives CASSREGQPDTQYF.

V and J are TRBV9 and TRBJ2-7, with 7 bases aligning to TRBD1. Unmatched junction bases numbered 13, after V lost 4 bases and J lost 6 bases. In germline, CDR1 is SGDLS, CDR2 YYNGEE. The CDR3 is 15 amino acids. CDR3 sequence (DNA): TGTGCCAGCAGCTCCCGGATGGGGACAGTTGGCGAGCAGTACTTC. It translates to CASSSRMGTVGEQYF.

The chain couples TRBV9 to TRBJ2-2; perhaps TRBD2 as D (5 bases). The V end lost 0 bases, the J end lost 11 bases, and 11 bases lay between the germline ends. The CDR3 totals 13 residues. Germline values: CDR1 SGDLS, CDR2 YYNGEE. CDR3 protein: CASSVVSGNELFF. CDR3 DNA: TGTGCCAGCAGCGTAGTCTCGGGGAACGAGCTGTTTTTT.

In this sample, this clone turned up once. The V call is TRBV6-1, the J call TRBJ2-7; D possibly corresponds to TRBD2 (6 bases). This CDR3 has 15 residues. The V end lost 7 bases, the J end lost 0 bases, and 16 bases lay between the germline ends. Germline lookup yields CDR1 MNHNS and CDR2 SASEGT. CDR3 nucleotide sequence: TGTGCCAGCATTGGGAGGAGGGTAATCTCCTACGAGCAGTACTTC. Protein product: CASIGRRVISYEQYF.

The rearrangement joins TRBV28 to TRBJ2-7; TRBD2 aligns across 12 bases. V lost 5 bases, J lost 7 bases, and 15 bases stayed unmatched. Germline V gene data show CDR1 as MDHEN and CDR2 as SYDVKM. CDR3 length: 17 residues. CDR3 DNA sequence: TGTGCCAGCAGTCCCTCTAGCGGGAGGGCTTCTGTGGGGGAGCAGTACTTC. It yields the protein CASSPSSGRASVGEQYF.

This clone was observed a handful of times. The V and J genes are TRBV4-2 and TRBJ2-1, with 8 bases aligning to TRBD2. The V segment lost 4 bases and the J segment 0 bases; nucleotides outside the gene matches: 17. Germline loops: CDR1 LGHNA, CDR2 YNFKEQ. The CDR3 sequence is 20 residues long. Here the CDR3 reads CASSLEQMGGGRISYNEQFF. CDR3 nucleotides: TGTGCCAGCAGCCTAGAACAAATGGGGGGCGGGAGGATCTCCTACAATGAGCAGTTCTTC.

This rearrangement joins TRBV7-2 to TRBJ2-5, with 10 bases lining up with TRBD1. CDR1 and CDR2 from the germline V gene are SGHTA and FQGNSA. The CDR3 length is 14 residues. V shed 4 bases, J shed 5 bases, and the junction held 4 bases outside the gene matches. CDR3 loop: CASSSGTGVETQYF. The CDR3 DNA is TGTGCCAGCAGCTCCGGGACAGGGGTTGAGACCCAGTACTTC.

The chain links TRBV29-1 to TRBJ2-1; 9 bases are a match to TRBD2. The CDR3 sequence is 14 residues long. V was clipped by 4 bases and J by 8 bases; unmatched bases: 9. Germline V CDR1 and CDR2: SQVTM, ANQGSEA. CDR3 loop: CSVASAGGIHEQFF. DNA of the CDR3: TGCAGCGTTGCATCGGCGGGAGGGATACATGAGCAGTTCTTC.

This chain links TRBV7-8 with TRBJ1-5; D is ambiguous. Trimming took off 2 bases at V and 3 bases at J, with 11 bases between the two ends. CDR1 is SGHVS, CDR2 FQNEAQ, per germline. The CDR3 is made up of 15 amino acids. CDR3 sequence (DNA): TGTGCCAGCAGCTTAATCGGGAGCATCAATCAGCCCCAGCATTTT. It translates to CASSLIGSINQPQHF. The variable domain in full, completed from reference TRBV7-8 and TRBJ1-5, reads GAGVSQSPRYKVAKRGQDVALRCDPISGHVSLFWYQQALGQGPEFLTYFQNEAQLDKSGLPSDRFFAERPEGSVSTLKIQRTQQEDSAVYLCASSLIGSINQPQHFGDGTRLSIL.

The chain uses TRBV5-4 and TRBJ1-1; D is unresolved. The CDR3 has 13 residues. Trimming shortened V by 2 bases and J by 1 base, and 6 bases separated the two germline ends. The germline CDR1 and CDR2 sequences are SGHNT and YYREEE (reference sequence). The CDR3 sequence: CASSFARNTEAFF. Written as DNA, the CDR3 is TGTGCCAGCAGCTTTGCGAGGAACACTGAAGCTTTCTTT. The full variable domain, rest sourced from reference TRBV5-4 and TRBJ1-1, is ETGVTQSPTHLIKTRGQQVTLRCSSQSGHNTVSWYQQALGQGPQFIFQYYREEENGRGNFPPRFSGLQFPNYSSELNVNALELDDSALYLCASSFARNTEAFFGQGTRLTVV.

The chain has TRBV25-1 and TRBJ2-7, with a tentative D call TRBD2 (5 bases). Trimming pared 6 bases from V and 7 bases from J, leaving 16 bases between. CDR1 and CDR2 (germline): MGHDK, SYGVNS. The CDR3 contains 13 residues. CDR3 sequence reads: CASRGVLPGEQYF. Written as DNA, the CDR3 is TGTGCCAGCAGGGGCGTGTTGCCGGGGGAGCAGTACTTC.

The V gene is TRBV18, the J gene TRBJ2-3; 10 positions match TRBD2. The CDR3 consists of 19 residues. Germline trimming cut 1 base from V and 0 bases from J; bases unmatched to any gene: 10. In germline, CDR1 is KGHSH, CDR2 LQKENI. The CDR3 DNA is TGTGCCAGCTCACCACTCGGACTAGCGGCTTATTCTAGCACAGATACGCAGTATTTT. As protein: CASSPLGLAAYSSTDTQYF.

This chain joins TRBV7-9 and TRBJ2-7; 7 nucleotides agree with TRBD1. The CDR3 extends over 14 amino acids. Germline V gene data show CDR1 as SEHNR and CDR2 as FQNEAQ (reference sequence). V shed 4 bases and J 2 bases; nucleotides not matched to a gene: 5. The CDR3 protein is CASSSLGTAYEQYF. DNA for the CDR3: TGTGCCAGCAGCTCACTCGGGACAGCCTACGAGCAGTACTTC.

This sequence joins TRBV18 and TRBJ2-5; 9 nucleotides match TRBD1. The germline V gene encodes CDR1 KGHSH and CDR2 LQKENI. V lost 5 bases and J lost 3; bases outside the gene matches: 4. The CDR3 is made up of 14 amino acids. As DNA, the CDR3 is TGTGCCAGCTCATCCCGGACAGGGGAAGAGACCCAGTACTTC. This encodes CASSSRTGEETQYF.